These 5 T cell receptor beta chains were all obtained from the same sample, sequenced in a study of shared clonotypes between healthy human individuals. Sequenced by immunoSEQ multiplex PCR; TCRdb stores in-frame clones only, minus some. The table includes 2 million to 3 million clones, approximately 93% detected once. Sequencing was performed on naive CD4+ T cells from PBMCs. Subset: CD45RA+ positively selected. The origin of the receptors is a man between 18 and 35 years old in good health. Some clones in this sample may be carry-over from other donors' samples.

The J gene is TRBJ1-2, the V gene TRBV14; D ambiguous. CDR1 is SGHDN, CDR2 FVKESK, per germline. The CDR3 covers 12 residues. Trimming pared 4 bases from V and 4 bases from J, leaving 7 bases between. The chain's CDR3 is CASSLGGYGYTF. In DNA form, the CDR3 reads TGTGCCAGCAGCCTCGGTGGCTATGGCTACACCTTC. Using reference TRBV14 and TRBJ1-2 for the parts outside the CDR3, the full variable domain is EAGVTQFPSHSVIEKGQTVTLRCDPISGHDNLYWYRRVMGKEIKFLLHFVKESKQDESGMPNNRFLAERTGGTYSTLKVQPAELEDSGVYFCASSLGGYGYTFGSGTRLTVV.

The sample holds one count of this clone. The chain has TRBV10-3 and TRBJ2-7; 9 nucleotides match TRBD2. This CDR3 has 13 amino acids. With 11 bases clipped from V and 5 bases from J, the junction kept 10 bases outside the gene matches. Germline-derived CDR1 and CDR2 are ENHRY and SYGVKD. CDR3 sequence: CAVSSGVWDEQYF. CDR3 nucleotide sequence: TGTGCCGTCTCTAGCGGGGTGTGGGACGAGCAGTACTTC.

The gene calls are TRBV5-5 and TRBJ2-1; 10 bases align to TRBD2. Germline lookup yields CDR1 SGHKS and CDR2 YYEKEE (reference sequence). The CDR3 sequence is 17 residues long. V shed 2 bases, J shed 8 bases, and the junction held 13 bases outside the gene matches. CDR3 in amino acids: CASSFSVAGGGMYEQFF. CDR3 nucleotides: TGTGCCAGCAGCTTTTCTGTAGCGGGAGGAGGAATGTATGAGCAGTTCTTC.

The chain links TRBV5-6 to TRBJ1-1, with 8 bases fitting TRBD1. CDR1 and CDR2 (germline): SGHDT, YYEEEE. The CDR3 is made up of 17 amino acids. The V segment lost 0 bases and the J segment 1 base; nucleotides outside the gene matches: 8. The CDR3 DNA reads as TGTGCCAGCAGCTTGGGGGCCGGGACAGGTGGGAACACTGAAGCTTTCTTT. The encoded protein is CASSLGAGTGGNTEAFF.

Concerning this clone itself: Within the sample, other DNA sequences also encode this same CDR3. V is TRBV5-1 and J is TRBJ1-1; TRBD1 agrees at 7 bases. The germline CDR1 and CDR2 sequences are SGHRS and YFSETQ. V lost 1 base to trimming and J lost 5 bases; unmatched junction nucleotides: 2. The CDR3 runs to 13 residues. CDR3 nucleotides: TGCGCCAGCAGCTTGCCAGGGGGGACTGAAGCTTTCTTT. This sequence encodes CASSLPGGTEAFF.